The TCR beta chain described here comes from a study of blood T cell repertoires in COVID-19. Study at large: COVID-19 samples from acute and convalescent phases originated in the United States, Italy and Spain. T cells, B-cell-depleted T cells, or PBMCs supplied cDNA or gDNA.

In the original workflow: Reference gene primers were amplified, and this amplification served to estimate nucleated cell counts. Sequenced by immunoSEQ multiplex PCR; TCRdb stores in-frame clones only, minus some. V, J and clone size are taken as reported in that table, and D and trimming were inferred from the DNA itself. The sample lists 150,000 or so clones; roughly 86% were seen once. Germline loops: CDR1 SGHNT, CDR2 YYREEE (reference sequence). The V end was cut by 0 bases, the J end by 3 bases, with 4 bases between. CDR3 length equals 13 residues. The receptor was isolated from a human donor with acute or convalescent COVID-19. The donor label of this sample is uncertain. The sequencing sample was made of peripheral blood. J is TRBJ1-3 and V is TRBV5-4; D not resolved. In DNA form, the CDR3 reads TGTGCCAGCAGCTTGGGTCATGGAAACACCATATATTTT. Translation gives CASSLGHGNTIYF.